This TCR beta chain came from a study of T cells in Graves' hyperthyroidism and ophthalmopathy. Study-level findings and limits: The model predicted ophthalmopathy a median 6.5 months before onset. Most thyroid clonotypes expanded above 0.001 were also detected in blood.

The germline V gene encodes CDR1 SNHLY and CDR2 FYNNEI. The CDR3 sequence is 14 residues long. Trimming shortened V by 6 bases and J by 6 bases, and 17 bases separated the two germline ends. The CDR3 regions of TCR beta were amplified from RNA transcripts. Using the HTBI primer set, a first-round RT-PCR was run on the TCR CDR3. TCRdb used MiXCR to reprocess the multiplex PCR reads, holding one entry per CDR3 protein. There are about 700,000 distinct CDR3 sequences in the sample; 45% occur only once, and roughly 7.2% lies in the top ten. Investigators excluded patients with uncontrolled infection, other autoimmune disease, pregnancy or lactation. Thyroid ultrasound and orbital computed tomography, with clinical symptoms and serum thyroxine and TRAb, informed diagnoses. As regards this clonotype: Its target is not known.

The chain uses TRBV2 and TRBJ1-2, with D tentatively TRBD1 (5 bases). Specimen: peripheral blood or thyroid tissue (not recorded which). The TCR sequence derives from an adult man with Graves' disease, either hyperthyroidism or ophthalmopathy (not recorded which). The CDR3 DNA is TGTGCCAGCAGGGTTGGGGGGAGACAGAATGGCTACACCTTC. Its protein product is CASRVGGRQNGYTF.